This T cell receptor (beta chain) was documented in a study of graft-versus-host responses after intestinal transplantation. Libraries were prepared by immunoSEQ multiplex PCR; TCRdb keeps only in-frame clonotypes and omits some of them. The table shows more than 95,000 clones, with approximately 93% occurring only once. From germline, CDR1 is SGDLS and CDR2 YYNGEE. The CDR3 spans 14 residues. V gave up 0 bases and J gave up 3 bases; unmatched junction bases: 2. With respect to this clone: Its specificity is unknown.

The sequence was obtained from a human donor who received an intestinal transplant. The sequencing used unstimulated CD8+ T cells sorted from spleen or lymph node cells, collected before intestinal transplant. The chain carries TRBV9 and TRBJ1-2; 7 nucleotides agree with TRBD1. The CDR3 protein is CASSVGGGHYGYTF. The CDR3 DNA sequence: TGTGCCAGCAGCGTAGGAGGGGGCCACTATGGCTACACCTTC.